A selection of T cell receptor beta chains follows, all from one sample in a study of blood T cell dynamics during melanoma immunotherapy. Assay used: immunoSEQ multiplex PCR; TCRdb lists only in-frame clones, some missing. The sample carries more than 10,000 clones, about 90% recorded once. The source was effector memory CD8+ T cells from blood, collected from a patient treated with checkpoint blockade. These receptors came from a human donor with melanoma. The CDR3 runs from the conserved cysteine through the conserved F or W. The order of the fields is D gene, clone size, J gene, V gene, CDR3 DNA, CDR3 protein. A D gene is named only where the DNA matches it firmly. Clone size is stated in some rows and not others, as once, few, many or a class when expanded.

.,.,TRBJ1-5,TRBV19,TGTGCCAGTAGTATAGAGGTCGGACAGAATCAGCCCCAGCATTTT,CASSIEVGQNQPQHF
.,.,TRBJ1-4,TRBV6-6,TGTGCCAGCAGTTACTCGACGGGGGGCACTAATGAAAAACTGTTTTTT,CASSYSTGGTNEKLFF
.,.,TRBJ2-7,TRBV5-1,TGCGCCAGCAGCTTCCGGGACAACCTCGCCTACGAGCAGTACTTC,CASSFRDNLAYEQYF
.,once,TRBJ2-7,TRBV19,TGTGCCAGTACCGCCTCCAGCGGAGGGGGCCACGAGCAGTACTTC,CASTASSGGGHEQYF
.,.,TRBJ2-2,TRBV29-1,TGCAGCGTTGAAGGGTTCGCCACCGGGGAGCTGTTTTTT,CSVEGFATGELFF
.,.,TRBJ1-1,TRBV27,TGTGCCAGCAGTCCAAACAGGGAGGTGAACACTGAAGCTTTCTTT,CASSPNREVNTEAFF
.,.,TRBJ2-7,TRBV5-1,TGCGCCAGCAGCTTGGGTCCGGGATCGGGATACGAGCAGTACTTC,CASSLGPGSGYEQYF
.,.,TRBJ2-1,TRBV9,TGTGCCAGCAGCGTAGCTCCCGGGCATCATAGCTCCTACAATGAGCAGTTCTTC,CASSVAPGHHSSYNEQFF
TRBD1,.,TRBJ2-7,TRBV27,TGTGCCAGCAGTCCGGGGACAGGAATAACCTACGAGCAGTACTTC,CASSPGTGITYEQYF
.,.,TRBJ2-7,TRBV6-6,TGTGCCAGCAGCGTACCGGGACTCGCCACCTACGAGCAGTACTTC,CASSVPGLATYEQYF
TRBD1,.,TRBJ1-3,TRBV2,TGTGCCAGCAGTGAAGACGGACAGGCCTCTGGAAACACCATATATTTT,CASSEDGQASGNTIYF
.,.,TRBJ1-5,TRBV27,TGTGCCAGCAGTTTATTAACAGGGAAGAATCAGCCCCAGCATTTT,CASSLLTGKNQPQHF
.,.,TRBJ2-3,TRBV4-1,TGCGCCAGCAGCCAAGATCAGGGCGGACTTAGCACAGATACGCAGTATTTT,CASSQDQGGLSTDTQYF
.,once,TRBJ2-7,TRBV7-9,TGTGCCGGCAGCTTAGTCCCGATCGGGACCTACGAGCAGTACTTC,CAGSLVPIGTYEQYF
.,.,TRBJ2-1,TRBV7-9,TGTGCCAGCAGCTTAGGGTCCCGGGAGACCGGGAATGAGCAGTTCTTC,CASSLGSRETGNEQFF
.,.,TRBJ2-2,TRBV27,TGTGCCAGCAGTTTATTAGGCAGGGCCGGGGAGCTGTTTTTT,CASSLLGRAGELFF
.,few,TRBJ2-7,TRBV10-1,TGCGCCAGCAGCCACAGCTCCTACGAGCAGTACTTC,CASSHSSYEQYF
TRBD1,once,TRBJ2-7,TRBV18,TGTGCCAGCTCACCAGGGACAGGCCTCTACGAGCAGTACTTC,CASSPGTGLYEQYF
TRBD2,.,TRBJ2-1,TRBV15,TGTGCCACCAGCAGTGAGGGACTAGCGGCCTACAATGAGCAGTTCTTC,CATSSEGLAAYNEQFF
TRBD1,.,TRBJ1-2,TRBV27,TGTGCCAGCAGTTTTCTACCCGGGACAGTCCCCCATGGCTACACCTTC,CASSFLPGTVPHGYTF
.,.,TRBJ2-3,TRBV5-1,TGCGCCAGCAGCTTAGGGTGGACTAGCACAGATACGCAGTATTTT,CASSLGWTSTDTQYF
.,.,TRBJ1-1,TRBV9,TGTGCCAGCAGCGTATTTGGGTACACTGAAGCTTTCTTT,CASSVFGYTEAFF
.,.,TRBJ1-1,TRBV6-5,TGTGCCAGCAGCCCCACAGGGTATGTCACTGAAGCTTTCTTT,CASSPTGYVTEAFF
.,.,TRBJ2-7,TRBV19,TGTGCCAGTAGTCCTGGGCCCTCCTACGAGCAGTACTTC,CASSPGPSYEQYF
.,.,TRBJ1-1,TRBV19,TGTGCCAGTAGTATGGGGGGCGGCACTGAAGCTTTCTTT,CASSMGGGTEAFF
.,.,TRBJ1-2,TRBV19,TGTGCCAGTAGTATGGCAGGGACCTATGGCTACACCTTC,CASSMAGTYGYTF
TRBD2,.,TRBJ2-2,TRBV2,TGTGCCAGCAGTGTGACTAGCGGGAGAAAAACCGGGGAGCTGTTTTTT,CASSVTSGRKTGELFF
TRBD2,.,TRBJ2-5,TRBV27,TGTGCCAGGTCGGGGGCTAGCGGGAGGGTTTTTCAAGAGACCCAGTACTTC,CARSGASGRVFQETQYF
TRBD2,.,TRBJ2-1,TRBV27,TGTGCCAGCAGTTTATCAGTCCCTAGCGGGAGCTCCTACAATGAGCAGTTCTTC,CASSLSVPSGSSYNEQFF
TRBD2,.,TRBJ2-7,TRBV4-2,TGTGCCAGCAGCCAACCCGGGACTATGTATGGGACCTACGAGCAGTACTTC,CASSQPGTMYGTYEQYF
.,.,TRBJ2-6,TRBV11-2,TGTGCCAGCAGCTTCGGGATCTCTGGGGCCAACGTCCTGACTTTC,CASSFGISGANVLTF
.,.,TRBJ1-5,TRBV6-5,TGTGCCATAAAACTTCACAGGGGCAATCAGCCCCAGCATTTT,CAIKLHRGNQPQHF
.,.,TRBJ2-7,TRBV28,TGTGCCAGCAGTTTACGGGCACTAGCCGCCTACGAGCAGTACTTC,CASSLRALAAYEQYF
.,.,TRBJ2-3,TRBV4-3,TGCGCCAGCAGCCAAGAATGGCAGGGGATGTCAGATACGCAGTATTTT,CASSQEWQGMSDTQYF
.,.,TRBJ2-7,TRBV10-3,TGTGCCATCAGTGCAGGCTCCTACGAGCAGTACTTC,CAISAGSYEQYF
TRBD2,.,TRBJ2-3,TRBV2,TGTGCCAGCAATAGCGGGAGAACAGATACGCAGTATTTT,CASNSGRTDTQYF
.,.,TRBJ2-5,TRBV21-1,TGTGCCAGCAGACCTAGCTTAGCTACACTCTCTGAGACCCAGTACTTC,CASRPSLATLSETQYF
.,.,TRBJ2-7,TRBV6-5,TGTGCCAGCAGTTACGGGGGAAACTACGAGCAGTACTTC,CASSYGGNYEQYF
.,.,TRBJ1-5,TRBV6-1,TGTGCCAGCAGTACGGACAGCTCCTTATTTCAACCCCAGCATTTT,CASSTDSSLFQPQHF
TRBD1,.,TRBJ1-5,TRBV4-3,TGCGCCAGCAGTACCGGGACAGGGGTCAATCAGCCCCAGCATTTT,CASSTGTGVNQPQHF
.,once,TRBJ2-3,TRBV11-2,TGTGCCAGCAGCTTACAAGATACGCAGTATTTT,CASSLQDTQYF